These 5 T cell receptor beta chains originate from one sample sequenced in a study of shared clonotypes between healthy human individuals. TCRdb's copy holds only in-frame clones and misses some; the assay was immunoSEQ multiplex PCR. The table records under 1,900,000 clones, approximately 98.5% of them present only once. The source material was naive CD4+ T cells sorted from blood. Subset here: CD45RA+ positively selected. The receptors stem from a man aged 25 to 40 in good health.

This rearrangement joins TRBV19 to TRBJ2-3; D is uncertain. Trimming left V 4 bases short and J 2 bases short, with 19 bases between. CDR1 is LNHDA and CDR2 is SQIVND in the germline V gene (reference sequence). The CDR3 covers 17 residues. CDR3 nucleotide sequence: TGTGCCAGTAGTAACCCCCTGGGCTCCTTAAACACAGATACGCAGTATTTT. It encodes CASSNPLGSLNTDTQYF. Based on the CDR3 plus reference TRBV19 and TRBJ2-3, the full variable domain is DGGITQSPKYLFRKEGQNVTLSCEQNLNHDAMYWYRQDPGQGLRLIYYSQIVNDFQKGDIAEGYSVSREKKESFPLTVTSAQKNPTAFYLCASSNPLGSLNTDTQYFGPGTRLTVL.

This rearrangement joins TRBV15 to TRBJ1-2; D possibly corresponds to TRBD1 (5 bases). CDR3 length: 15 residues. The germline gives CDR1 LNHNV, CDR2 YYDKDF (reference sequence). V dropped 1 base and J dropped 4 bases, with 13 bases sitting between them. The CDR3 loop is CATSRVGRWIYGYTF. The CDR3 coding sequence is TGTGCCACCAGCAGAGTGGGACGGTGGATCTATGGCTACACCTTC.

The chain couples TRBV7-2 to TRBJ2-7; D unclear. Trimming took off 5 bases at V and 0 bases at J, with 14 bases between the two ends. The CDR3 totals 15 residues. Per the germline V gene, CDR1 is SGHTA and CDR2 is FQGNSA. Here the CDR3 DNA reads TGTGCCAGCAGCCCTTATTGGGGTGGCTCCTACGAGCAGTACTTC. Protein sequence: CASSPYWGGSYEQYF.

The chain employs TRBV5-1 and TRBJ2-1; the D is unclear. Trimming shortened V by 0 bases and J by 6 bases, and 10 bases separated the two germline ends. The CDR3 is 14 residues long. Germline CDR1 reads SGHRS; CDR2 reads YFSETQ. The CDR3, as DNA: TGCGCCAGCAGCTTGGCCGGACCTCTCAATGAGCAGTTCTTC. It is translated as CASSLAGPLNEQFF.

The chain combines TRBV5-5 with TRBJ2-7; the D is unclear. This CDR3 comprises 15 residues. Germline assignment: CDR1 SGHKS and CDR2 YYEKEE (reference sequence). The V end lost 1 base, the J end lost 0 bases, and 11 bases lay between the germline ends. The CDR3 loop reads CASSLLPQVSYEQYF. DNA for the CDR3: TGTGCCAGCAGCTTGCTCCCGCAGGTCTCCTACGAGCAGTACTTC.